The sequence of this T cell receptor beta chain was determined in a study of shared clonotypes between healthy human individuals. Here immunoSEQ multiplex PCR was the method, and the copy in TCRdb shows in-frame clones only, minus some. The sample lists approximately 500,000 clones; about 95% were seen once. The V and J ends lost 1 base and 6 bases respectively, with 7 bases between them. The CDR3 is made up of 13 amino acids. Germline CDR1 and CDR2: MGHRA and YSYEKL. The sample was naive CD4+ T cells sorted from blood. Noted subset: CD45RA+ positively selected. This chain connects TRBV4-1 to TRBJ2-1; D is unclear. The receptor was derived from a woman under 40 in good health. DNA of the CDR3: TGCGCCAGCAGCCAAGCGCCCTTCAATGAGCAGTTCTTC. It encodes CASSQAPFNEQFF.